This TCR beta chain emerged from a study of CD8 T cells in ankylosing spondylitis. Study-wide results and limits: As for the disease-linked clones, they showed a CD8+ phenotype and occurred at relatively low frequencies in peripheral blood. In ankylosing spondylitis blood, a motif of about 8 highly homologous TCR beta variants appeared characteristic.

TCRdb reanalysed the 5' RACE reads using MiXCR and keeps one entry per CDR3 protein. The sample shows a few hundred thousand distinct CDR3 sequences, 20% to 25% of them seen only once. The trim removed 5 bases at V and 8 bases at J, leaving 11 bases unmatched. The CDR3 totals 14 residues. A remark on this clonotype: Its antigen is still unknown.

This sequence was found in a male donor with ankylosing spondylitis. The chain employs TRBV12-3 or TRBV12-4 and TRBJ2-7, with 8 positions matching TRBD2. The specimen sequenced was blood, either unsorted or a sorted T cell fraction (not recorded which). The CDR3: CASSLGLAGSKQYF. The CDR3 DNA is TGTGCCAGCAGTCTCGGGCTAGCGGGTTCTAAGCAGTACTTC.